These 22 T cell receptor beta chains were sequenced from one sample in a study of CD8 T cells in Susac syndrome. cDNA came from roughly 0.53 to 1 ug RNA primed by random hexamers. In TCRdb, the immunoSEQ multiplex PCR reads were re-called with MiXCR into one record per CDR3 protein. The sample holds 200,000 or so distinct CDR3 sequences, 85% to 95% seen once. The material sequenced was CD8+ T cells from PBMCs. These receptors originate from a human donor with Susac syndrome.

The chain couples TRBV3-1 to TRBJ2-1; 11 positions agree with TRBD2. V gave up 0 bases and J gave up 6 bases; unmatched junction bases: 4. Germline CDR1 is LGHDT and CDR2 is YNNKEL (reference sequence). This CDR3 region has 16 residues. CDR3 amino acids: CASSQDRLAGGNEQFF. DNA of the CDR3: TGTGCCAGCAGCCAAGATCGTCTAGCGGGAGGCAATGAGCAGTTCTTC.

In this sample, this clonotype turned up once. The chain couples TRBV24-1 to TRBJ2-5, with 7 bases identical to TRBD2. V lost 3 bases, J lost 5 bases, and 5 bases stayed unmatched. This CDR3 is built from 14 residues. Germline V CDR1 and CDR2: KGHDR, SFDVKD. The CDR3 protein is CATSDPGEGETQYF. CDR3 coding DNA: TGTGCCACCAGTGATCCCGGGGAGGGGGAGACCCAGTACTTC.

V usage is TRBV30 and J usage is TRBJ1-3, with D uncertain. V shed 5 bases and J shed 0 bases, with 8 bases lying between them. The CDR3 covers 13 residues. Germline CDR1 is GTSNPN and CDR2 is SVGIG (reference sequence). This CDR3 reads CAWSFNSGNTIYF. In nucleotides, the CDR3 is TGTGCCTGGTCTTTTAACTCTGGAAACACCATATATTTT.

The chain combines TRBV27 with TRBJ2-7; unclear D gene. Between the trimmed V and J ends, which lost 5 bases and 2 bases, there was a span of 13 bases. Looked up from germline, CDR1 is MNHEY and CDR2 is SMNVEV (reference sequence). This CDR3 has 14 residues. CDR3 in DNA: TGTGCCAGCAGTCCCCTACCTGGGGCCTACGAGCAGTACTTC. This sequence encodes CASSPLPGAYEQYF.

This clonotype appeared a single time. The chain carries TRBV6-1 and TRBJ2-1, with 8 positions matching TRBD2. This CDR3 has 18 residues. The V gene's germline CDR1 is MNHNS and CDR2 SASEGT. V lost 0 bases and J lost 2; bases outside the gene matches: 9. CDR3 residues: CASSEARGGGTPYNEQFF. The CDR3 DNA follows: TGTGCCAGCAGTGAAGCGCGAGGCGGGGGGACGCCCTACAATGAGCAGTTCTTC.

This clonotype was detected only once. V is TRBV9 and J is TRBJ2-6, with D possibly TRBD1 on 5 matching bases. V was cut by 0 bases and J by 0 bases, with 13 bases left in between. This CDR3 has 18 residues. Germline V CDR1 and CDR2: SGDLS, YYNGEE. In DNA form, the CDR3 reads TGTGCCAGCAGCGTAGCACAGGATAAATACTCTGGGGCCAACGTCCTGACTTTC. Its translation is CASSVAQDKYSGANVLTF. The full variable domain, with the rest looked up from reference TRBV9 and TRBJ2-6, is DSGVTQTPKHLITATGQRVTLRCSPRSGDLSVYWYQQSLDQGLQFLIQYYNGEERAKGNILERFSAQQFPDLHSELNLSSLELGDSALYFCASSVAQDKYSGANVLTFGAGSRLTVL.

The count of this clonotype is one. Here the CDR3 reads CSVAGTVNQPQHF. Written as DNA, the CDR3 is TGCAGCGTCGCCGGGACAGTCAATCAGCCCCAGCATTTT. V is TRBV29-1 and J is TRBJ1-5, with 7 bases lining up with TRBD1. Germline CDR1 SQVTM, CDR2 ANQGSEA. Unmatched junction bases numbered 5, after V lost 6 bases and J lost 3 bases. This CDR3 region has 13 residues.

This chain joins TRBV27 and TRBJ1-2; D may be TRBD1 (6 bases). The length of the CDR3 is 15 residues. CDR1 is MNHEY and CDR2 is SMNVEV in the germline V gene (reference sequence). The V end was cut by 0 bases, the J end by 5 bases, with 13 bases between. The CDR3 region is CASSLSAGDWYGYTF. CDR3 coding DNA: TGTGCCAGCAGTTTATCTGCAGGGGATTGGTATGGCTACACCTTC.

V usage is TRBV28 and J usage is TRBJ2-5; TRBD1 matches 12 bases. Germline V lookup: CDR1 MDHEN, CDR2 SYDVKM. V lost 10 bases to trimming and J lost 6 bases; unmatched junction nucleotides: 15. This CDR3 comprises 16 residues. Here the CDR3 reads CATIGTGGSLIQTQYF. In DNA, the CDR3 is TGTGCCACCATAGGGACAGGGGGCTCCCTCATCCAGACCCAGTACTTC.

The rearrangement joins TRBV7-9 to TRBJ2-3; 7 bases map to TRBD2. Trimming cost V 0 bases and J 5 bases; bases outside gene matches: 8. The CDR3 sequence is 16 residues long. Germline V CDR1 and CDR2: SEHNR, FQNEAQ (reference sequence). The CDR3 here is CASSLAGEERGDTQYF. The CDR3 DNA reads TGTGCCAGCAGCTTAGCGGGAGAGGAGCGGGGAGATACGCAGTATTTT.

The rearrangement links TRBV7-2 to TRBJ2-7; D uncertain. CDR1 and CDR2 from the germline V gene are SGHTA and FQGNSA. The CDR3 sequence is 13 residues long. V lost 1 base and J 7 bases, leaving 11 bases between the germline ends. DNA for the CDR3: TGTGCCAGCAGCTTAGGAATAGTCGGGGAGCAGTACTTC. It is translated as CASSLGIVGEQYF.

The chain uses TRBV27 and TRBJ2-1, with 12 nucleotides matching TRBD2. The germline CDR1 and CDR2 sequences are MNHEY and SMNVEV (reference sequence). The junction had 9 bases not matched to a gene; V was cut back by 5 bases and J by 4 bases. This CDR3 has 17 amino acids. CDR3 in DNA: TGTGCCAGCAGTGAGCGGACTAGCGGGGCGAATTACAATGAGCAGTTCTTC. It is translated as CASSERTSGANYNEQFF.

The gene calls are TRBV29-1 and TRBJ1-1; the match to TRBD1 covers 7 bases. The CDR3 has 16 residues. Germline loops: CDR1 SQVTM, CDR2 ANQGSEA. The trim removed 7 bases at V and 10 bases at J, leaving 24 bases unmatched. As DNA, the CDR3 is TGCAGCGCACAACGTGGACACAGGGGAGAGGTGTTTGTAGCTTTCTTT. Its translation is CSAQRGHRGEVFVAFF.

The rearrangement uses TRBV3-1 and TRBJ2-5, with a tentative D call TRBD2 (7 bases). V was trimmed by 0 bases and J by 4 bases, leaving 12 bases between them. The CDR3 is 15 amino acids. Germline V CDR1 and CDR2: LGHDT, YNNKEL (reference sequence). In DNA form, the CDR3 reads TGTGCCAGCAGCCAAGAGAGGGGGGGCCGAGAGACCCAGTACTTC. Its translation is CASSQERGGRETQYF.

This chain connects TRBV12-3 or TRBV12-4 to TRBJ2-1; 7 nucleotides agree with TRBD2. After removal of 6 bases from V and 4 bases from J, the junction contained 9 bases not matched to a gene. There are 15 residues in the CDR3. For the CDR3, the DNA is TGTGCCAGCAGATACGGACTAGGCCTTTACAATGAGCAGTTCTTC. Translation: CASRYGLGLYNEQFF.

This chain links TRBV6-5 with TRBJ2-1, with D hard to call. This CDR3 is built from 12 residues. Germline V gives CDR1 MNHEY, CDR2 SVGAGI. The ends were cut back, 7 bases at V and 6 bases at J, with 10 bases in the middle. The CDR3 loop reads CASINTGNEQFF. The CDR3 DNA reads TGTGCCAGCATCAATACTGGCAATGAGCAGTTCTTC.

This chain links TRBV19 with TRBJ1-5; D is uncertain. The germline V and J ends were trimmed by 7 bases and 1 base, with 11 bases remaining between them. Germline V CDR1 and CDR2: LNHDA, SQIVND (reference sequence). The CDR3 extends over 14 amino acids. The CDR3 loop reads CASIRTGSNQPQHF. Written as DNA, the CDR3 is TGTGCCAGTATTAGGACGGGGAGCAATCAGCCCCAGCATTTT.

The rearrangement joins TRBV20-1 to TRBJ2-4; D is perhaps TRBD1 or TRBD2 (5 bases each). CDR1 DFQATT and CDR2 SNEGSKA come from the germline V gene (reference sequence). This CDR3 has 12 amino acids. Trimming removed 6 bases at V and 7 bases at J, with 13 bases between. Here the CDR3 DNA reads TGCAGTGCCGAGAGAGGGACGAACATTCAGTACTTC. Residues: CSAERGTNIQYF.

CDR3 in DNA: TGCAGCGTCCGACAGGGGGCTGGTACTGAAGCTTTCTTT. Protein product: CSVRQGAGTEAFF. This chain joins TRBV29-1 and TRBJ1-1, with 10 nucleotides matching TRBD1. Germline loops: CDR1 SQVTM, CDR2 ANQGSEA. CDR3 length equals 13 residues. The ends lost 6 bases at V and 5 bases at J; junction bases unmatched: 6.

The chain has TRBV6-5 and TRBJ2-5, with 13 bases that match TRBD2. Looked up from germline, CDR1 is MNHEY and CDR2 is SVGAGI. Germline trimming cut 2 bases from V and 9 bases from J; bases unmatched to any gene: 6. This CDR3 is built from 15 residues. The CDR3 nucleotides read TGTGCCAGCAGTTACGGGACTAGCGGGAACGTGGCCCAGTACTTC. Protein: CASSYGTSGNVAQYF.

The chain employs TRBV5-4 and TRBJ2-1; 7 bases are a match to TRBD1. V lost 3 bases, J lost 7 bases, and 16 bases stayed unmatched. The CDR3 is 17 amino acids. CDR1 is SGHNT and CDR2 is YYREEE in the germline V gene (reference sequence). The chain's CDR3 is CASSSQGYTGELNEQFF. CDR3 nucleotides: TGTGCCAGCAGCTCCCAGGGATATACAGGGGAACTTAATGAGCAGTTCTTC.

The CDR3 sequence: CSVRGRGAYNEQFF. CDR3 bases: TGCAGCGTTCGCGGGAGGGGGGCTTACAATGAGCAGTTCTTC. The V call is TRBV29-1, the J call TRBJ2-1; TRBD2 matches at 9 bases. Germline CDR1 reads SQVTM; CDR2 reads ANQGSEA. This CDR3 is 14 amino acids long. V was pared by 5 bases and J by 4 bases, with 6 bases of the junction left unmatched.